The clone carrying this T cell receptor beta chain was detected only a few times. The sample comes from a study of T-cell reconstitution after alpha-beta-depleted transplantation in children. Construction of the TCRbeta library involved unique molecular identifiers. TCRdb reprocessed the PCR reads with MiXCR, giving one entry per CDR3 protein. The sample holds about 400,000 distinct CDR3 sequences, roughly 21% seen once. Sequencing was performed on PBMCs from the stem cell graft donor, taken from the stem cell graft. This sequence originates from a human donor who donated a stem cell graft to a child with acute myeloid leukemia.

The CDR3 DNA reads TGTGCCAGCAGTGCACCCAAGGGCACTGAAGCTTTCTTT. Amino acid sequence: CASSAPKGTEAFF. The V gene is TRBV28, the J gene TRBJ1-1; D is unclear. CDR1 and CDR2 (germline): MDHEN, SYDVKM. Trimming removed 5 bases from V and 4 bases from J, with 11 bases in between. The CDR3 runs to 13 residues.